This T cell receptor beta chain was retrieved from a study of blood T cells in healthy people across ages. In this sample, this clonotype turned up a few times. Antigen: not known. Every donor contributed roughly 10 milliliters of peripheral blood by blood draw. A sample-barcoded 5' primer and a J-beta primer mix were used in a second PCR of roughly 6 to 12 cycles. Every individual sample yielded 2.5 million or more paired-end reads (each containing CDR3). TCRdb used MiXCR to reprocess the 5' RACE reads, holding one entry per CDR3 protein. The top ten hold 6.5% to 10% of the sample, which has some 1.4 million distinct CDR3 sequences, 42% seen once. Whole-study findings and limits: Estimates of diversity drawn from one million T cells were considered underestimates.

The CDR3 extends over 15 amino acids. Germline CDR1 is MNHEY and CDR2 is SVGAGI. V was clipped by 0 bases and J by 8 bases, with 16 bases between them. The sequence came from a woman younger than 30 in good health. V and J are TRBV6-5 and TRBJ1-2; possibly TRBD1 for D (5 bases). Sequencing was done on a sample of blood. Written as DNA, the CDR3 is TGTGCCAGCAGTTACTCAACAGCCGGGGCAGACGGCTACACCTTC. This codes for CASSYSTAGADGYTF.